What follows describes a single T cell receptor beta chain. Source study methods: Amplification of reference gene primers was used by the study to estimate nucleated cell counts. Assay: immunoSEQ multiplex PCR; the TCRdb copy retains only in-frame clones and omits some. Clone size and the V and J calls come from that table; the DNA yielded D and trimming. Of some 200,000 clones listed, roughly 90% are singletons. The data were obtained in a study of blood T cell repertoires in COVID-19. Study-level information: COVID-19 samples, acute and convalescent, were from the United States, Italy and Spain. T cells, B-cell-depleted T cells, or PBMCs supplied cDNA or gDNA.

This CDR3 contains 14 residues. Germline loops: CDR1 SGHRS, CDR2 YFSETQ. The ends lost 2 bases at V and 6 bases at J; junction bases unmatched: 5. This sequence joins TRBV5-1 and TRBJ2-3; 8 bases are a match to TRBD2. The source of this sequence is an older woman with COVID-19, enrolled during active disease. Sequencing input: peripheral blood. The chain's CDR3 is CASSFERETDTQYF. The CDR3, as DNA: TGCGCCAGCAGCTTCGAGCGGGAGACCGATACGCAGTATTTT.